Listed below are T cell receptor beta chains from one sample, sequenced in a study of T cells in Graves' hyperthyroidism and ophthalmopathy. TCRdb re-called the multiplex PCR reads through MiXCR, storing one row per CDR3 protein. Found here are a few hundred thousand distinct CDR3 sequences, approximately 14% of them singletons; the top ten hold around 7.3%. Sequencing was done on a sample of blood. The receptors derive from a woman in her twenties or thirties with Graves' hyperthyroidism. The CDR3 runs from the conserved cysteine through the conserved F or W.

CDR3 protein: CASSLATNEKLFF
V gene: TRBV5-1

CDR3 protein: CASSQAGGANYEQYF
V gene: TRBV27

CDR3 protein: CATSRDWGVSEQFF
V gene: TRBV15

CDR3 protein: CASSQEMRDEAFF
V gene: TRBV4-3

CDR3 protein: CASTPAREITYEQYF
V gene: TRBV10-2

CDR3 protein: CASSYRGGTGNTIYF
V gene: TRBV12-3/TRBV12-4

CDR3 protein: CASSLRPGQIYEQYF
V gene: TRBV7-9

CDR3 protein: CATGQHLIYEQYF
V gene: TRBV6-1

CDR3 protein: CSANSLKNTEAFF
V gene: TRBV20-1

CDR3 protein: CASSLYGATEAFF
V gene: TRBV7-2

CDR3 protein: CASSVYNHAIYEQYF
V gene: TRBV10-2

CDR3 protein: CASRKSRESDLYEQYF
V gene: TRBV6-1

CDR3 protein: CAWSLLQGANNEQFF
V gene: TRBV30

CDR3 protein: CSARGGNTIYF
V gene: TRBV20-1

CDR3 protein: CAIWAGGSYNEQFF
V gene: TRBV2

CDR3 protein: CASATVTQYF
V gene: TRBV28

CDR3 protein: CASSQEGLAPYEQYF
V gene: TRBV4-1

CDR3 protein: CAIRPSGQYQETQYF
V gene: TRBV10-3

CDR3 protein: CASSLSWDMRGYTF
V gene: TRBV5-1

CDR3 protein: CSAITMASQPQHF
V gene: TRBV20-1

CDR3 protein: CASSFQGAQSPLHF
V gene: TRBV27

CDR3 protein: CSVEAGSGYTF
V gene: TRBV29-1

CDR3 protein: CASSSYGELFF
V gene: TRBV28

CDR3 protein: CASSTEGWLDYGYTF
V gene: TRBV5-1

CDR3 protein: CASRNQGGTGELFF
V gene: TRBV12-3/TRBV12-4

CDR3 protein: CASSPSSTGELFF
V gene: TRBV6-2/TRBV6-3

CDR3 protein: CAGGGVQETQYF
V gene: TRBV2

CDR3 protein: CSTLAGVGYEQYF
V gene: TRBV20-1